This TCR beta chain was recovered during a study of cytomegalovirus exposure and HLA in healthy donors. The V segment lost 1 base and the J segment 4 bases; nucleotides outside the gene matches: 3. This CDR3 has 15 residues. Per germline, CDR1 LNHDA and CDR2 SQIVND (reference sequence). PCR primers comprised 60 Vbeta and 13 Jbeta primers. Sequencing was performed with immunoSEQ multiplex PCR; in TCRdb, only in-frame clones are kept and a portion is missing. The sample contains over 250,000 clones, just over 85% of which appear only once. This rearrangement joins TRBV19 to TRBJ2-1, with 8 bases identical to TRBD2. The sequenced sample was PBMCs. The TCR sequence derives from a man aged 35 to 55 in good health and CMV-seropositive. The CDR3 bases are TGTGCCAGTAGTATAGTGGGCGGGAGGTACAATGAGCAGTTCTTC. It encodes CASSIVGGRYNEQFF. Together with reference TRBV19 and TRBJ2-1, the CDR3 gives the full variable domain: DGGITQSPKYLFRKEGQNVTLSCEQNLNHDAMYWYRQDPGQGLRLIYYSQIVNDFQKGDIAEGYSVSREKKESFPLTVTSAQKNPTAFYLCASSIVGGRYNEQFFGPGTRLTVL.